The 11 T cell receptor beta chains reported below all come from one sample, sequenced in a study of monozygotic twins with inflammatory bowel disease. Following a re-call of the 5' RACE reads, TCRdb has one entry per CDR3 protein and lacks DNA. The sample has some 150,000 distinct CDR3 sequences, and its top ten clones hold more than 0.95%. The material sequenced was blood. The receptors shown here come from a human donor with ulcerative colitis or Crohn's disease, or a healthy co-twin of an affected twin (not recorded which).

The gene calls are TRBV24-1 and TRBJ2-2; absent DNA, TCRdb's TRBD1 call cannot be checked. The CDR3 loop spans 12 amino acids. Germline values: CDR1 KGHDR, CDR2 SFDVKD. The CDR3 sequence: CATRTGAGELFF.

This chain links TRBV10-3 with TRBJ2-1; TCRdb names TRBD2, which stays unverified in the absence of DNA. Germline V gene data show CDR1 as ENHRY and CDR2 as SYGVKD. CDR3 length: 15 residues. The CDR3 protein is CAISEPPSGDNEQFF.

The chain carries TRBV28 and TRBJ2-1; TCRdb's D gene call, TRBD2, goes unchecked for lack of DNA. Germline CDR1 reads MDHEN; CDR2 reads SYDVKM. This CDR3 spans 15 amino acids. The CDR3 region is CASNMGGRSRNEQFF.

The chain's CDR3 is CSAREPGLITTEQFF. V and J are TRBV20-1 and TRBJ2-1; TCRdb's assignment of TRBD2 cannot be checked, as there is no DNA. The CDR3 is 15 amino acids. Germline CDR1 and CDR2: DFQATT and SNEGSKA (reference sequence).

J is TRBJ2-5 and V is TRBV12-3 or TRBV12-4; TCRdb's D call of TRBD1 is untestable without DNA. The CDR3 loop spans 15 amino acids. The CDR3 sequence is CASSHPPTGQETQYF.

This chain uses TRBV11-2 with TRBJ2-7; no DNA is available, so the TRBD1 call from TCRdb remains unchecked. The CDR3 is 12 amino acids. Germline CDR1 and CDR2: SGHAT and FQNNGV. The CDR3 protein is CASSSGPGEQYF. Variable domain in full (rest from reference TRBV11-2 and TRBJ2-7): EAGVAQSPRYKIIEKRQSVAFWCNPISGHATLYWYQQILGQGPKLLIQFQNNGVVDDSQLPKDRFSAERLKGVDSTLKIQPAKLEDSAVYLCASSSGPGEQYFGPGTRLTVT.

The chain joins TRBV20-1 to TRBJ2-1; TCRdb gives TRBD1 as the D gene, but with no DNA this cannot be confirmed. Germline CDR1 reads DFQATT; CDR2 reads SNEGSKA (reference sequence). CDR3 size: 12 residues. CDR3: CSARRQGLEQFF.

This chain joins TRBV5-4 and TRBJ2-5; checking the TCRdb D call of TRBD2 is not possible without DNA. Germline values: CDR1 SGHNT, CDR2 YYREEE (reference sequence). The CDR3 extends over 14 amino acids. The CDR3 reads CASSLVGLRETQYF.

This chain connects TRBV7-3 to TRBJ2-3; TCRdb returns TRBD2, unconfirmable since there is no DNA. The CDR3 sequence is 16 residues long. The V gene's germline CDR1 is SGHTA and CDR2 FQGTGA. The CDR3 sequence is CANSLSRAGRTDTQYF.

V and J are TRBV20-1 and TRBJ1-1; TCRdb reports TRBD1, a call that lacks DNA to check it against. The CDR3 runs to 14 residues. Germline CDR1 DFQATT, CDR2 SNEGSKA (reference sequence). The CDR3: CSARDPGQNTEAFF.

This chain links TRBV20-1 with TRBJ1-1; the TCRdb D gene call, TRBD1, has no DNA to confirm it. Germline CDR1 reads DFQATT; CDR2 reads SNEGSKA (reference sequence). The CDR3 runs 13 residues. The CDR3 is CSASPGASTETFF.